The 15 T cell receptor beta chains reported below all come from one sample, sequenced in a study of blood T cell repertoires in COVID-19. Profiling relied on immunoSEQ multiplex PCR, and the TCRdb table lists in-frame clones only, not all of them. The sample includes about 210,000 clones, under 95% of them seen just once. The source material was peripheral blood. These receptors were taken from a man aged 25-40 years with acute or convalescent COVID-19.

The rearrangement uses TRBV3-1 (or the pseudogene TRBV3-2) and TRBJ1-1; no reliable D call. This CDR3 spans 13 amino acids. In germline, CDR1 is LGHDT, CDR2 YNNKEL (reference sequence). V shed 2 bases and J shed 8 bases, with 12 bases lying between them. CDR3 sequence: CASSQNSPVEAFF. CDR3 DNA: TGTGCCAGCAGCCAAAACAGTCCGGTCGAAGCTTTCTTT.

CDR3: CASSQRGRASADTQYF. The CDR3 coding sequence is TGTGCCAGCAGCCAACGCGGGAGGGCCTCGGCAGATACGCAGTATTTT. V gene TRBV3-1 (or the pseudogene TRBV3-2) combines with J gene TRBJ2-3; 9 nucleotides line up with TRBD2. V shed 2 bases and J 4 bases; nucleotides not matched to a gene: 7. CDR1 is LGHDT and CDR2 is YNNKEL in the germline V gene (reference sequence). There are 16 residues in the CDR3.

The chain is built from TRBV5-8 and TRBJ2-3; the D gene is possibly TRBD2 (6 bases). The CDR3 has 15 amino acids. Germline V gene lookup returns CDR1 SGHTS and CDR2 YDEGEE. V was pared by 0 bases and J by 2 bases, with 10 bases between. The CDR3 bases are TGTGCCAGCAGCTTGGGGGGGGATTTCACAGATACGCAGTATTTT. It translates to CASSLGGDFTDTQYF.

This clone was detected once. The CDR3 sequence is CASSLGASGGSEQFF. The DNA of the CDR3 is TGTGCCAGCAGCTTAGGTGCTAGCGGGGGTTCGGAGCAGTTCTTC. V gene TRBV7-9 combines with J gene TRBJ2-1, with TRBD2 matching 10 bases. The germline CDR1 and CDR2 sequences are SEHNR and FQNEAQ (reference sequence). V shed 1 base and J 10 bases; nucleotides not matched to a gene: 7. The CDR3 extends over 15 amino acids.

The chain uses TRBV6-5 and TRBJ1-2, with TRBD1 identical over 9 bases. Unmatched junction bases numbered 8, after V lost 5 bases and J lost 4 bases. This CDR3 is built from 15 residues. Germline assignment: CDR1 MNHEY and CDR2 SVGAGI. CDR3 sequence (DNA): TGTGCCAGCAGTCCCCGACAGGGGGTAACCTATGGCTACACCTTC. It yields the protein CASSPRQGVTYGYTF.

This rearrangement joins TRBV5-1 to TRBJ2-3, with unresolved D. In germline, CDR1 is SGHRS, CDR2 YFSETQ. V was trimmed by 4 bases and J by 2 bases, leaving 8 bases between them. The CDR3 loop spans 13 amino acids. The CDR3: CASSVMATDTQYF. Written as DNA, the CDR3 is TGCGCCAGCAGCGTCATGGCCACAGATACGCAGTATTTT.

The J gene is TRBJ1-2, the V gene TRBV3-1 (or the pseudogene TRBV3-2); weak D call: TRBD1 (5 bases). The CDR3 sequence is 14 residues long. CDR1 and CDR2 (germline): LGHDT, YNNKEL (reference sequence). The V gene lost 1 base and the J gene lost 4 bases, with 10 bases spanning the gap. CDR3 in DNA: TGTGCCAGCAGCCAAGGCGGACACCTCTATGGCTACACCTTC. Its protein is CASSQGGHLYGYTF.

V and J are TRBV4-1 and TRBJ1-5, with D perhaps matching TRBD1 (6 bases). Germline CDR1 is MGHRA and CDR2 is YSYEKL. V was cut by 0 bases and J by 6 bases, with 15 bases left in between. The CDR3 covers 16 residues. CDR3 sequence reads: CASSQDGGGGRQPQHF. DNA for the CDR3: TGCGCCAGCAGCCAAGATGGGGGGGGCGGACGTCAGCCCCAGCATTTT.

The gene calls are TRBV24-1 and TRBJ2-2; 10 nucleotides agree with TRBD2. The CDR3 is 17 amino acids. With V trimmed by 4 bases and J by 4 bases, 8 bases remained unmatched. Germline CDR1 and CDR2: KGHDR and SFDVKD. The CDR3 region has the DNA TGTGCCACCAGTGACCCTACTAGCGGGACGGTCACCGGGGAGCTGTTTTTT. As protein: CATSDPTSGTVTGELFF.

This rearrangement joins TRBV7-8 to TRBJ2-5; 7 bases align to TRBD1. CDR3 length equals 16 residues. Trimming at V came to 3 bases and at J to 2 bases, leaving 9 bases not matched to a gene. Looked up from germline, CDR1 is SGHVS and CDR2 is FQNEAQ. This chain's CDR3 is CASSFHRGQLQETQYF. DNA for the CDR3: TGTGCCAGCAGCTTCCATAGGGGACAGCTACAAGAGACCCAGTACTTC.

In nucleotides, the CDR3 is TGTGCCAGCAGTTTTCCCGACACATTTGGCTACACCTTC. It is translated as CASSFPDTFGYTF. The chain is built from TRBV28 and TRBJ1-2, with D unresolved. Germline loops: CDR1 MDHEN, CDR2 SYDVKM. There are 13 residues in the CDR3. The germline V and J ends were trimmed by 3 bases and 7 bases, with 12 bases remaining between them.

The chain carries TRBV27 and TRBJ1-2; D unclear. CDR3 length: 14 residues. Deletions cut 5 bases from V and 4 bases from J, with 14 bases between. Germline CDR1 reads MNHEY; CDR2 reads SMNVEV (reference sequence). The CDR3 is CASSVTEASYGYTF. CDR3 DNA sequence: TGTGCCAGCAGTGTCACAGAAGCCTCCTATGGCTACACCTTC.

The V call is TRBV4-2, the J call TRBJ2-7; 8 positions match TRBD1. J lost 4 bases, V lost 1 base, and 6 bases had no gene match. The CDR3 is made up of 15 amino acids. Germline CDR1 reads LGHNA; CDR2 reads YNFKEQ. As DNA, the CDR3 is TGTGCCAGCAGCCAAGGACAGGGGCGGTATTACGAGCAGTACTTC. Protein sequence: CASSQGQGRYYEQYF.

The V gene is TRBV5-1, the J gene TRBJ1-1; D may be TRBD1 (5 bases). CDR1 and CDR2 (germline): SGHRS, YFSETQ. Trimming took 7 bases from V and 1 from J, leaving 14 bases between them. The CDR3 length is 14 residues. CDR3 residues: CASAKGSANTEAFF. CDR3 bases: TGCGCCAGCGCCAAGGGGTCGGCGAACACTGAAGCTTTCTTT.

The chain uses TRBV3-1 (or the pseudogene TRBV3-2) and TRBJ1-3, with a weak D call TRBD1 (6 bases). Germline V lookup: CDR1 LGHDT, CDR2 YNNKEL (reference sequence). Trimming removed 0 bases from V and 5 bases from J, with 11 bases in between. This CDR3 spans 15 amino acids. The CDR3 loop reads CASSQERTVRNTIYF. The CDR3 nucleotides are TGTGCCAGCAGCCAAGAACGGACAGTTCGAAACACCATATATTTT.